Below, 22 T cell receptor beta chains from the same sample are listed, as sequenced in a study of blood T cell repertoires in COVID-19 (dated by TCRdb to about 2020). The library was prepared using the immunoSEQ multiplex PCR assay. The immuneACCESS repertoire file appears here via TCRdb, limited to in-frame rearrangements. These files lack a portion of the clones; in checked studies, under half of the deficit traces to unresolved V genes, and the cause of the others is not known. Present in this sample are roughly 130,000 clones, 84% of which were seen just once. Approximately 12% of the sample goes to the ten largest clones. Sequencing input: peripheral blood. These receptors were taken from a woman aged 25 to 39 who had recovered from COVID-19.

This clone was picked up one time. The chain employs TRBV7-2 and TRBJ1-2; 7 bases line up with TRBD1. The germline CDR1 and CDR2 sequences are SGHTA and FQGNSA. V dropped 4 bases and J dropped 3; count of bases not matched to a gene: 5. The CDR3 sequence is 14 residues long. CDR3 in amino acids: CASSSQGGDYGYTF. In nucleotides, the CDR3 is TGTGCCAGCAGCTCTCAGGGGGGCGACTATGGCTACACCTTC.

This rearrangement joins TRBV3-1 (or the pseudogene TRBV3-2) to TRBJ1-2; TRBD1 matches at 11 bases. V trimming: 5 bases; J trimming: 8 bases; junction bases outside the gene matches: 10. Germline V lookup: CDR1 LGHDT, CDR2 YNNKEL (reference sequence). The CDR3 is made up of 15 amino acids. DNA for the CDR3: TGTGCCAGCAGCTATACCGGGACAGGGGGGAGAGGCTACACCTTC. Translating gives CASSYTGTGGRGYTF.

V is TRBV6-6 and J is TRBJ2-3; possibly TRBD1 for D (6 bases). This CDR3 is 13 amino acids long. In germline, CDR1 is MNHNY, CDR2 SVGAGI (reference sequence). The V gene lost 4 bases and the J gene lost 4 bases, with 9 bases spanning the gap. The CDR3 sequence: CASSWKGADTQYF. CDR3 DNA: TGTGCCAGCAGTTGGAAGGGGGCAGATACGCAGTATTTT.

This rearrangement joins TRBV6-5 to TRBJ1-5; D unclear. This CDR3 region has 14 residues. CDR1 is MNHEY, CDR2 SVGAGI, per germline. Trimming shortened V by 8 bases and J by 3 bases, and 14 bases separated the two germline ends. The CDR3 DNA follows: TGTGCCAGCTCCCCTCTAGGTCCCAATCAGCCCCAGCATTTT. Translation gives CASSPLGPNQPQHF.

This clone is a singleton in its sample. The rearrangement joins TRBV18 to TRBJ1-1, with D unclear. V lost 8 bases to trimming and J lost 0 bases, with 7 bases between them. The CDR3 spans 12 residues. CDR1 and CDR2 (germline): KGHSH, LQKENI. The CDR3 spells CASELMNTEAFF. The CDR3 bases are TGTGCCAGCGAGCTTATGAACACTGAAGCTTTCTTT.

This rearrangement joins TRBV7-9 to TRBJ1-1; the match to TRBD1 covers 8 bases. Germline V gives CDR1 SEHNR, CDR2 FQNEAQ (reference sequence). This CDR3 region has 17 residues. The V gene end was trimmed by 0 bases and the J gene end by 3 bases; junction bases not matched to a gene: 9. CDR3 amino acids: CASSLAKTGAIDTEAFF. The DNA for the CDR3 is TGTGCCAGCAGCTTAGCTAAGACAGGGGCAATTGACACTGAAGCTTTCTTT. The full variable domain, rest sourced from reference TRBV7-9 and TRBJ1-1, is DTGVSQNPRHKITKRGQNVTFRCDPISEHNRLYWYRQTLGQGPEFLTYFQNEAQLEKSRLLSDRFSAERPKGSFSTLEIQRTEQGDSAMYLCASSLAKTGAIDTEAFFGQGTRLTVV.

V gene TRBV3-1 (or the pseudogene TRBV3-2) combines with J gene TRBJ2-3, with D possibly matching TRBD2 (5 bases). CDR3 length: 16 residues. CDR1 and CDR2 from the germline V gene are LGHDT and YNNKEL (reference sequence). V lost 4 bases, J lost 2 bases, and 16 bases lay in between. The CDR3 DNA reads TGTGCCAGCAGCCCCCCCGCGGGCAGAGCCACAGATACGCAGTATTTT. Its protein is CASSPPAGRATDTQYF.

The rearrangement links TRBV19 to TRBJ2-3; 7 nucleotides match TRBD2. Trimming took 4 bases from V and 4 from J; bases not matched to a gene: 5. Germline V lookup: CDR1 LNHDA, CDR2 SQIVND (reference sequence). The CDR3 sequence is 14 residues long. CDR3 sequence reads: CASSSGSSPDTQYF. For the CDR3, the DNA is TGTGCCAGTAGTAGCGGGAGCTCCCCAGATACGCAGTATTTT.

The genes are TRBV7-2 and TRBJ1-4; D may be TRBD1 (6 bases). The CDR3 has 15 residues. Trimming shortened V by 6 bases and J by 0 bases, and 11 bases separated the two germline ends. Germline CDR1 SGHTA, CDR2 FQGNSA. CDR3 DNA sequence: TGTGCCAGCAGGGGGGGGCTAACAACTAATGAAAAACTGTTTTTT. Protein sequence: CASRGGLTTNEKLFF. The full variable domain, with the rest looked up from reference TRBV7-2 and TRBJ1-4, is GAGVSQSPSNKVTEKGKDVELRCDPISGHTALYWYRQSLGQGLEFLIYFQGNSAPDKSGLPSDRFSAERTGGSVSTLTIQRTQQEDSAVYLCASRGGLTTNEKLFFGSGTQLSVL.

The rearrangement uses TRBV7-2 and TRBJ1-6; 7 bases align to TRBD1. From germline, CDR1 is SGHTA and CDR2 FQGNSA. V was pared by 5 bases and J by 0 bases, with 7 bases of the junction left unmatched. The CDR3 runs 17 residues. CDR3 in DNA: TGTGCCAGCAGCGTCAGACAGGGCCTCTCCTATAATTCACCCCTCCACTTT. This encodes CASSVRQGLSYNSPLHF.

This sequence joins TRBV5-6 and TRBJ2-7; 9 bases align to TRBD2. V shed 0 bases, J shed 5 bases, and the junction held 9 bases outside the gene matches. This CDR3 is built from 16 residues. The germline CDR1 and CDR2 sequences are SGHDT and YYEEEE. The CDR3 DNA reads as TGTGCCAGCAGCTTGGTGGGGCGGGAGGGCCGCGACGAGCAGTACTTC. Encoded protein: CASSLVGREGRDEQYF.

The chain carries TRBV5-6 and TRBJ2-7; TRBD1 agrees at 10 bases. The V and J ends lost 2 bases and 5 bases, in that order; junction bases with no gene match: 4. Per the germline V gene, CDR1 is SGHDT and CDR2 is YYEEEE. The CDR3 is 14 residues long. The CDR3 region is CASSFGQGVHEQYF. The CDR3 coding sequence is TGTGCCAGCAGCTTCGGACAGGGGGTCCACGAGCAGTACTTC. Drawing the rest from reference TRBV5-6 and TRBJ2-7, the complete variable domain is DAGVTQSPTHLIKTRGQQVTLRCSPKSGHDTVSWYQQALGQGPQFIFQYYEEEERQRGNFPDRFSGHQFPNYSSELNVNALLLGDSALYLCASSFGQGVHEQYFGPGTRLTVT.

This clone was found once. The V gene is TRBV14, the J gene TRBJ2-4; D is ambiguous. Trimming left V 1 base short and J 8 bases short, with 12 bases between. Germline values: CDR1 SGHDN, CDR2 FVKESK. The CDR3 totals 14 residues. This CDR3 reads CASSQAVAMDIQYF. In DNA, the CDR3 is TGTGCCAGCAGCCAAGCCGTAGCTATGGACATTCAGTACTTC. Full variable domain (rest looked up from reference TRBV14 and TRBJ2-4): EAGVTQFPSHSVIEKGQTVTLRCDPISGHDNLYWYRRVMGKEIKFLLHFVKESKQDESGMPNNRFLAERTGGTYSTLKVQPAELEDSGVYFCASSQAVAMDIQYFGAGTRLSVL.

Note on this clone: Additional DNA sequences in this sample encode the identical CDR3. The rearrangement links TRBV5-1 to TRBJ1-1; TRBD1 is a possible D gene (6 bases). CDR3 size: 14 residues. The germline V and J ends were trimmed by 0 bases and 3 bases, with 9 bases remaining between them. Germline lookup yields CDR1 SGHRS and CDR2 YFSETQ. The CDR3 DNA follows: TGCGCCAGCAGCTTGGGGCAGGGGTACACTGAAGCTTTCTTT. This encodes CASSLGQGYTEAFF.

The chain is built from TRBV13 and TRBJ2-2, with a weak D call TRBD1 (5 bases). CDR3 length: 13 residues. The V gene's germline CDR1 is PRHDT and CDR2 FYEKMQ (reference sequence). The V end was cut by 7 bases, the J end by 8 bases, with 14 bases between. The CDR3 loop is CASKRQGMGELFF. DNA for the CDR3: TGTGCCAGCAAACGGCAGGGTATGGGGGAGCTGTTTTTT.

This clone occurred many times. The CDR3 is CSASAQGRLLPQNTEAFF. The DNA of the CDR3 is TGCAGTGCTAGTGCACAGGGCCGATTATTACCCCAAAACACTGAAGCTTTCTTT. J is TRBJ1-1 and V is TRBV20-1; TRBD1 might be the D (6 bases). V was cut by 3 bases and J by 2 bases, with 25 bases left in between. The CDR3 spans 18 residues. CDR1 is DFQATT, CDR2 SNEGSKA, per germline (reference sequence).

The chain employs TRBV24-1 and TRBJ2-7, with D perhaps matching TRBD2 (7 bases). Between the trimmed V and J ends, which lost 8 bases and 4 bases, there was a span of 20 bases. The CDR3 runs 15 residues. Germline CDR1 KGHDR, CDR2 SFDVKD. The CDR3 DNA follows: TGTGCCACCACGGGAGAGCAGGGGAGGGAATACGAGCAGTACTTC. This gives the protein CATTGEQGREYEQYF.

The gene calls are TRBV19 and TRBJ1-1; 7 nucleotides line up with TRBD1. The CDR3 extends over 15 amino acids. Trimming took 7 bases from V and 1 from J; bases not matched to a gene: 9. From germline, CDR1 is LNHDA and CDR2 SQIVND (reference sequence). The CDR3 sequence: CASIFDQGGNTEAFF. The CDR3 nucleotides are TGTGCCAGTATATTTGATCAGGGGGGGAACACTGAAGCTTTCTTT.

The rearrangement joins TRBV3-1 (or the pseudogene TRBV3-2) to TRBJ2-2; D is undetermined. The V gene's germline CDR1 is LGHDT and CDR2 YNNKEL (reference sequence). V was cut by 0 bases and J by 7 bases, with 9 bases left in between. This CDR3 is 14 amino acids long. The CDR3 DNA reads TGTGCCAGCAGCCAAGATTTAACTTTCGGGGAGCTGTTTTTT. This gives the protein CASSQDLTFGELFF.

This clone was seen more than once but under ten times. The J gene is TRBJ2-1, the V gene TRBV7-8, with 9 bases identical to TRBD2. With V trimmed by 5 bases and J by 0 bases, 5 bases remained unmatched. CDR3 size: 16 residues. Germline V gene lookup returns CDR1 SGHVS and CDR2 FQNEAQ. CDR3 DNA: TGTGCCAGCAGCCCTAGCGGGGCCGTCTCCTACAATGAGCAGTTCTTC. Amino acid sequence: CASSPSGAVSYNEQFF. The entire variable domain, with the rest obtained from reference TRBV7-8 and TRBJ2-1, is as follows: GAGVSQSPRYKVAKRGQDVALRCDPISGHVSLFWYQQALGQGPEFLTYFQNEAQLDKSGLPSDRFFAERPEGSVSTLKIQRTQQEDSAVYLCASSPSGAVSYNEQFFGPGTRLTVL.

The J gene is TRBJ2-7, the V gene TRBV5-6, with D tentatively TRBD2 (6 bases). Between the trimmed V and J ends, which lost 2 bases and 2 bases, there was a span of 11 bases. Germline assignment: CDR1 SGHDT and CDR2 YYEEEE. This CDR3 comprises 14 residues. The CDR3 nucleotides are TGTGCCAGCAGCTTCGGAGGGACGGCCTACGAGCAGTACTTC. As protein: CASSFGGTAYEQYF.

This clone was picked up one time. The chain uses TRBV10-3 and TRBJ2-1, with TRBD1 matching over 8 bases. Germline V CDR1 and CDR2: ENHRY, SYGVKD. This CDR3 has 14 amino acids. With V trimmed by 6 bases and J by 4 bases, 5 bases remained unmatched. As DNA, the CDR3 is TGTGCCATCAGACCGGGACAGGAATACAATGAGCAGTTCTTC. Protein product: CAIRPGQEYNEQFF.